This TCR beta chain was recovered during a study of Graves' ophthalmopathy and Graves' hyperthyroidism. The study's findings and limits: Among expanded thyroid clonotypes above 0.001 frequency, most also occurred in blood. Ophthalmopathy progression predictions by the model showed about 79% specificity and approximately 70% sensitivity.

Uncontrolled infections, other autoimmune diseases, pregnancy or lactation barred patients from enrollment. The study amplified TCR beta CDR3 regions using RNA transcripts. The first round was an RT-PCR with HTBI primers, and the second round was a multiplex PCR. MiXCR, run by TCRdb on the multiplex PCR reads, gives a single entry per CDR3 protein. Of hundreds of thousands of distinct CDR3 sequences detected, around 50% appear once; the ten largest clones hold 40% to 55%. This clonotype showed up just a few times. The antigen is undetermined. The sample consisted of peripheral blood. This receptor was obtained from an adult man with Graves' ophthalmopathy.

In DNA, the CDR3 is TGCAGCGTTAGGCCCTTAGCGGGGGACCTCTACGAGCAGTACTTC. It encodes CSVRPLAGDLYEQYF. The chain carries TRBV29-1 and TRBJ2-7; 9 bases are shared with TRBD2. The CDR3 length is 15 residues. Trimming at V came to 5 bases and at J to 3 bases, leaving 11 bases not matched to a gene. Germline values: CDR1 SQVTM, CDR2 ANQGSEA.